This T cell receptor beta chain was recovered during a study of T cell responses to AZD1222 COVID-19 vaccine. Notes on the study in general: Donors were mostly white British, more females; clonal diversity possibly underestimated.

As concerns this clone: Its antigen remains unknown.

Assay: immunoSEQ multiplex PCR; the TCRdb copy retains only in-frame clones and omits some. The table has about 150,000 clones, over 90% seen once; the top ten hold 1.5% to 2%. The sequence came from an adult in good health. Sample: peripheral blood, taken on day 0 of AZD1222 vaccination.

The CDR3 nucleotides read TGCGCCAGCAGCTTGGACCTAAACACTGAAGCTTTCTTT. Translation gives CASSLDLNTEAFF. The chain uses TRBV5-1 and TRBJ1-1; D is unresolved. This CDR3 region has 13 residues. Germline V lookup: CDR1 SGHRS, CDR2 YFSETQ. The V end was cut by 0 bases, the J end by 2 bases, with 5 bases between.